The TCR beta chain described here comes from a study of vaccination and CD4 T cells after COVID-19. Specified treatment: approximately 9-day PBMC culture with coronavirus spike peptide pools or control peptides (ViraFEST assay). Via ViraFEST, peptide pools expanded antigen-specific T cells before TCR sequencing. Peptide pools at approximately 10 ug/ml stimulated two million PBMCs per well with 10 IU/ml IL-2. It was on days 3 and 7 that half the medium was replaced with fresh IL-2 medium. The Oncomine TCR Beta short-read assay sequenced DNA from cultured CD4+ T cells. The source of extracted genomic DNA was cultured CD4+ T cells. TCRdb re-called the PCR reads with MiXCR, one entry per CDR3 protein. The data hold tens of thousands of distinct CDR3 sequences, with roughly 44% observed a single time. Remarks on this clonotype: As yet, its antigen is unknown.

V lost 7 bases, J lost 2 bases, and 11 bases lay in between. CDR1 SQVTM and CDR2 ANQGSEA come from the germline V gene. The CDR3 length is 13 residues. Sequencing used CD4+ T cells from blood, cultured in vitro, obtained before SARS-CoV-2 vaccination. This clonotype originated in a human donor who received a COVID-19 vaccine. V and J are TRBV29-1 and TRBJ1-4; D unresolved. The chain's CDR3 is CSASPGTNEKLFF. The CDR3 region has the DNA TGCAGCGCTTCTCCGGGGACTAATGAAAAACTGTTTTTT.